This entry features one T cell receptor (beta chain) sequence. Its antigen is not identified. The assay was immunoSEQ multiplex PCR, and TCRdb's table has in-frame clones only and misses some. The table records 550,000 to 750,000 clones, around 95% of them present only once. Naive CD8 cells lacked CD45RO and underwent positive selection for CCR7, leaving out terminally differentiated effector memory CD45RA+ cells. Trimming left V 1 base short and J 0 bases short, with 9 bases between. CDR1 and CDR2 (germline): SGHTA, FQGNSA. The CDR3 is 15 amino acids. The source of the sample is a study of shared clonotypes between healthy human individuals. Study-wide results and limits: Four donors shared 4.5% to 6.5% of their naive CD4 clonotypes.

The source material was naive CD8+ T cells sorted from blood. The clonotype comes from a woman in her twenties or thirties in good health. The chain carries TRBV7-2 and TRBJ1-2, with D unclear. The CDR3 sequence: CASSLVQKTNYGYTF. CDR3 sequence (DNA): TGTGCCAGCAGCTTAGTCCAGAAAACTAACTATGGCTACACCTTC.